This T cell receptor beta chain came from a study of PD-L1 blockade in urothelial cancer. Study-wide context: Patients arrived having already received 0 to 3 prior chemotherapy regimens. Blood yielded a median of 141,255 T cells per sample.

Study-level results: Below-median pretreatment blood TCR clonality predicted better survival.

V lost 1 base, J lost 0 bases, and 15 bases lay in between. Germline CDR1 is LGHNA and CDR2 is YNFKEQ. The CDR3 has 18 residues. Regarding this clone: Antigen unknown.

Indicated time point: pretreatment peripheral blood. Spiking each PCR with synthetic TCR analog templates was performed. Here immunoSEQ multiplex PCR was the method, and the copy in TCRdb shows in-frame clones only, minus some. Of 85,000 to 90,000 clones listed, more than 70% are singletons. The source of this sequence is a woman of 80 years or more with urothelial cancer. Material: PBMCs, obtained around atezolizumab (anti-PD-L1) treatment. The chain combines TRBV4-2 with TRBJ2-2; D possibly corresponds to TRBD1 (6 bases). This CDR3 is CASSQGGTYTSNTGELFF. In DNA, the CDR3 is TGTGCCAGCAGCCAAGGTGGGACATATACCTCGAACACCGGGGAGCTGTTTTTT.